The clone carrying this T cell receptor beta chain was counted between two and nine times. Its antigen is as yet unknown. Germline-derived CDR1 and CDR2 are SGHRS and YFSETQ. The CDR3 loop spans 12 amino acids. With 1 base clipped from V and 7 bases from J, the junction kept 1 base outside the gene matches. This sample was taken from a study of T-cell reconstitution after alpha-beta-depleted transplantation in children. Unique molecular identifiers tagged the TCRbeta library. TCRdb passed the PCR reads through MiXCR, listing each CDR3 protein once. The data hold approximately 500,000 distinct CDR3 sequences, with 27% observed a single time. General study findings and limits: T-cell counts and diversity at one year post-transplant came mainly from newly produced T cells. Reports say that about two months after transplant, the alpha-beta T cells came out of several hundred graft clones that had expanded. From surviving recipient T cells and thymic progenitors came the high day-60 TCRbeta diversity observed in some patients.

This chain uses TRBV5-1 with TRBJ1-2; TRBD1 agrees at 7 bases. The source was PBMCs, collected before TCRalphabeta/CD19-depleted stem cell transplant. This receptor was taken from a boy younger than two with Wiskott-Aldrich syndrome, due to receive a stem cell transplant. Here the CDR3 reads CASSLQGGGYTF. The CDR3 nucleotides read TGCGCCAGCAGCTTGCAGGGGGGTGGCTACACCTTC.